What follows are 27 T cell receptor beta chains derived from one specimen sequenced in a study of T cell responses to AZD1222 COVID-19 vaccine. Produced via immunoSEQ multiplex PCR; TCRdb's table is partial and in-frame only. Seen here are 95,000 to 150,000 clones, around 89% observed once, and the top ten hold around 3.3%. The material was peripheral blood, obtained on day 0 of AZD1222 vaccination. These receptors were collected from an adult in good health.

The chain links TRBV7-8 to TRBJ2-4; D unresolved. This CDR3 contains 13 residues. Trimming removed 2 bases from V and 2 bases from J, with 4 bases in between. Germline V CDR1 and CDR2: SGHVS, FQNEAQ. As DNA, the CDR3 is TGTGCCAGCAGCTTAATGACCAAAAACATTCAGTACTTC. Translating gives CASSLMTKNIQYF.

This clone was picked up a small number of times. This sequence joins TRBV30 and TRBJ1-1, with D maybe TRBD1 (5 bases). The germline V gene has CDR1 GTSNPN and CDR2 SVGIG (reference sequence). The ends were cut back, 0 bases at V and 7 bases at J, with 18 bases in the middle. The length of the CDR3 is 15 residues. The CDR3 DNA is TGTGCCTGGAGTGTATCTGGGGCAGTAACACGTGAAGCTTTCTTT. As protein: CAWSVSGAVTREAFF.

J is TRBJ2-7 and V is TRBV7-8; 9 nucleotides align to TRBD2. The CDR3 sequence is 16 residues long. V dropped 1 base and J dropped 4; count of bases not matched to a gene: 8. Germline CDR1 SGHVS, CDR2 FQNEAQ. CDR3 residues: CASSLVAGDVVYEQYF. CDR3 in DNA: TGTGCCAGCAGCTTAGTAGCGGGAGACGTGGTATACGAGCAGTACTTC.

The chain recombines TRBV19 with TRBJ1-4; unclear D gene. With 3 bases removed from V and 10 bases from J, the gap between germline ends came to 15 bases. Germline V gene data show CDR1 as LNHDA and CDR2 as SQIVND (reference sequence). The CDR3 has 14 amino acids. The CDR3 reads CASSIGLGKGKLFF. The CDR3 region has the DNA TGTGCCAGTAGTATTGGACTCGGTAAGGGAAAACTGTTTTTT.

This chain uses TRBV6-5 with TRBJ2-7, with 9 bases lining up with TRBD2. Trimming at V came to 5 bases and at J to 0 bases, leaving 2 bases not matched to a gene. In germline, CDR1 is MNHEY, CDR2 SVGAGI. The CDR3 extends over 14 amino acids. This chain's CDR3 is CASSRLAASYEQYF. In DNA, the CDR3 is TGTGCCAGCAGTCGACTAGCGGCCTCCTACGAGCAGTACTTC.

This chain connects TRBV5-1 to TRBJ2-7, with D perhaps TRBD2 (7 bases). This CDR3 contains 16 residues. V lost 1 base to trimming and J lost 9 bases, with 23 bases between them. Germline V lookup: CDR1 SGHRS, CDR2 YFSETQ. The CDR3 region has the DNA TGCGCCAGCAGCTTGCGGGGGGCGCATCAGGCGAGTGCGCAGTACTTC. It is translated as CASSLRGAHQASAQYF.

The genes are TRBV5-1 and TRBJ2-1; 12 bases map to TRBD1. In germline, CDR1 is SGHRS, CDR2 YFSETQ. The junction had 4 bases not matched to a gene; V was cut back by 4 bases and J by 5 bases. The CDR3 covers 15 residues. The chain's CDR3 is CASSLGQGAHNEQFF. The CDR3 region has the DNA TGCGCCAGCAGCCTGGGACAGGGGGCTCACAATGAGCAGTTCTTC.

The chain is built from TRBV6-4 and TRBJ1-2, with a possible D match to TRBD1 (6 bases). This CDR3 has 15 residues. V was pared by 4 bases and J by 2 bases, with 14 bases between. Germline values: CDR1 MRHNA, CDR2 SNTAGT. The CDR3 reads CASSVEMGANYGYTF. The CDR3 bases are TGTGCCAGCAGTGTCGAGATGGGGGCAAACTATGGCTACACCTTC.

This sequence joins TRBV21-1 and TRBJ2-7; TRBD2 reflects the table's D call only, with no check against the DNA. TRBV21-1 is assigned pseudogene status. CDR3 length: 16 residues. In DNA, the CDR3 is TGTGCCAGCAGCCCCAAGGAGGGCAAGAGCTCCTACGAGCAGTACTTC. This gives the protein CASSPKEGKSSYEQYF.

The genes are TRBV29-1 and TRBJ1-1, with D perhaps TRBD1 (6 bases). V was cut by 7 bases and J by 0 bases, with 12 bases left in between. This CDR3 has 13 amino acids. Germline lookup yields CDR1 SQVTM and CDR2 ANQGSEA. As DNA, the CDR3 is TGCAGCGCCCTTGGACAGCTGAACACTGAAGCTTTCTTT. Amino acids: CSALGQLNTEAFF.

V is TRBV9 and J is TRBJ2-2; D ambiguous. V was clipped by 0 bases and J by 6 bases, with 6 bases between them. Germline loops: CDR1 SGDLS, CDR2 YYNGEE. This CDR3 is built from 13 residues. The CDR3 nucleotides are TGTGCCAGCAGCGTAGACTTTCCCGGGGAGCTGTTTTTT. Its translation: CASSVDFPGELFF. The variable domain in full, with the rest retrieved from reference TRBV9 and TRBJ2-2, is DSGVTQTPKHLITATGQRVTLRCSPRSGDLSVYWYQQSLDQGLQFLIQYYNGEERAKGNILERFSAQQFPDLHSELNLSSLELGDSALYFCASSVDFPGELFFGEGSRLTVL.

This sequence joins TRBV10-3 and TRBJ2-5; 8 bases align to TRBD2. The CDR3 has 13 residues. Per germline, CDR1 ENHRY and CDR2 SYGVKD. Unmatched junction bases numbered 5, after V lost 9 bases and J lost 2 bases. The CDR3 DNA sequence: TGTGCCATGTCTAGCGGGCCTCAAGAGACCCAGTACTTC. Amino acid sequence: CAMSSGPQETQYF.

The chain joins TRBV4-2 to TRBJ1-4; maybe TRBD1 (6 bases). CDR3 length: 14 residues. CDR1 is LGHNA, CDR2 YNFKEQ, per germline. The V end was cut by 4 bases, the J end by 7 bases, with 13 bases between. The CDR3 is CASSPEGGGEKLFF. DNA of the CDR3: TGTGCCAGCAGCCCGGAAGGGGGGGGTGAAAAACTGTTTTTT.

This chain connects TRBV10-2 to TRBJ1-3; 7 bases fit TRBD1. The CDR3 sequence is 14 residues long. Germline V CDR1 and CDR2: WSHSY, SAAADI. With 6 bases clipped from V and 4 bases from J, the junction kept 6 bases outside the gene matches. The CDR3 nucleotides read TGCGCCAGCAGGACAGGGAGTGGCGGAAACACCATATATTTT. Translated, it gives CASRTGSGGNTIYF.

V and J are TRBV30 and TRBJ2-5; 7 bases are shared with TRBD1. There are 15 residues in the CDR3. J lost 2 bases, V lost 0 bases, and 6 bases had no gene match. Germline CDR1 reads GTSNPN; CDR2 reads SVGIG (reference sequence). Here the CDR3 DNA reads TGTGCCTGGAGTGTAATGAGGGGGCAGCAAGAGACCCAGTACTTC. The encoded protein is CAWSVMRGQQETQYF.

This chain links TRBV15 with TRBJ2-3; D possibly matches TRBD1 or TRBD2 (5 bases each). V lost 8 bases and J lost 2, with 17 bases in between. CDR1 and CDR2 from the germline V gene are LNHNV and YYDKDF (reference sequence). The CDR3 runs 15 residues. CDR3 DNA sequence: TGTGCCACCGAGCGTCGAGGGGCGTACACAGATACGCAGTATTTT. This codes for CATERRGAYTDTQYF.

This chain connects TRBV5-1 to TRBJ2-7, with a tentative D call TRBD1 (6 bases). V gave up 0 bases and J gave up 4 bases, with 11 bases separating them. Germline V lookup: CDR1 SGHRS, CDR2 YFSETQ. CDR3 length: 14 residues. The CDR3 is CASSLDRVGYEQYF. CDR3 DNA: TGCGCCAGCAGCTTGGACAGGGTGGGGTACGAGCAGTACTTC.

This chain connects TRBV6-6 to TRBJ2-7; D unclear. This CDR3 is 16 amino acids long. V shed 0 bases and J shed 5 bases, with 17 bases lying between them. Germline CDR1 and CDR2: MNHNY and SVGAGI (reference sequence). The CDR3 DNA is TGTGCCAGCAGTTACTCGAATCAAGCTCTCAGGCACGAGCAGTACTTC. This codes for CASSYSNQALRHEQYF.

CDR3 loop: CASSYSVSTDTQYF. The CDR3 nucleotides are TGTGCCAGCAGTTACTCGGTATCCACAGATACGCAGTATTTT. The rearrangement joins TRBV6-5 to TRBJ2-3; D gene ambiguous. V was trimmed by 0 bases and J by 2 bases, leaving 6 bases between them. Germline V CDR1 and CDR2: MNHEY, SVGAGI. The CDR3 is 14 amino acids.

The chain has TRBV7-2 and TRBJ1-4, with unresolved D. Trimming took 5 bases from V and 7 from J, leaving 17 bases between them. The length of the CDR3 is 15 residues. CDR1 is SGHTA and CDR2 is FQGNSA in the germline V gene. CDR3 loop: CASSISGRGSEKLFF. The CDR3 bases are TGTGCCAGCAGCATCTCCGGGAGAGGGAGTGAAAAACTGTTTTTT.

For the CDR3, the DNA is TGTGCCATCAGTTACGGACTAGCGGGAGCCGAGCAGTACTTC. It encodes CAISYGLAGAEQYF. This chain connects TRBV10-3 to TRBJ2-7, with 13 bases fitting TRBD2. Germline V gives CDR1 ENHRY, CDR2 SYGVKD. Trimming took 5 bases from V and 6 from J; bases not matched to a gene: 4. CDR3 length: 14 residues.

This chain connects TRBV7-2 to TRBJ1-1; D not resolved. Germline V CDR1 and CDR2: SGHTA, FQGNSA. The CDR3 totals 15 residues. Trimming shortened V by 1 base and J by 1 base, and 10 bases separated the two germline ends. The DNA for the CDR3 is TGTGCCAGCAGCTTAGTTGGGTTGGGGAACACTGAAGCTTTCTTT. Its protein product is CASSLVGLGNTEAFF.

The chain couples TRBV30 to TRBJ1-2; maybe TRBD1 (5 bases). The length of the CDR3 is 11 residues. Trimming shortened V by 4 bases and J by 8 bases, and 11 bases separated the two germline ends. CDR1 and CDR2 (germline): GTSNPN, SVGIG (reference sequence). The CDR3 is CAWTIGGGYTF. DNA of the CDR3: TGTGCCTGGACTATCGGGGGGGGCTACACCTTC. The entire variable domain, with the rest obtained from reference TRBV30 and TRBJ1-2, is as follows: SQTIHQWPATLVQPVGSPLSLECTVEGTSNPNLYWYRQAAGRGLQLLFYSVGIGQISSEVPQNLSASRPQDRQFILSSKKLLLSDSGFYLCAWTIGGGYTFGSGTRLTVV.

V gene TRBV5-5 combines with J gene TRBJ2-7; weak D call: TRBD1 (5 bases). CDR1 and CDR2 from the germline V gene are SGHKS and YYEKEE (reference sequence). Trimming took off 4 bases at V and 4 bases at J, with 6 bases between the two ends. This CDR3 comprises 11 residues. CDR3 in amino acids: CASSPGYEQYF. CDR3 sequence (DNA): TGTGCCAGCAGCCCAGGGTACGAGCAGTACTTC.

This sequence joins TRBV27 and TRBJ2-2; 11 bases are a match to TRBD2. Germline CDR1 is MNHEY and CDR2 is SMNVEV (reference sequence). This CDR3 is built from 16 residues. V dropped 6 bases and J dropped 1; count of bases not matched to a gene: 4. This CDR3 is CASRPTSGGNTGELFF. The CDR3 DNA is TGTGCCAGCAGACCCACTAGCGGGGGGAACACCGGGGAGCTGTTTTTT.

CDR3 residues: CASSPKDRVGSPLHF. DNA of the CDR3: TGTGCCAGCAGCCCGAAGGACAGGGTTGGTTCACCCCTCCACTTT. The chain links TRBV9 to TRBJ1-6; TRBD1 aligns across 8 bases. The V and J ends lost 4 bases and 9 bases, in that order; junction bases with no gene match: 9. CDR3 length equals 15 residues. In germline, CDR1 is SGDLS, CDR2 YYNGEE.

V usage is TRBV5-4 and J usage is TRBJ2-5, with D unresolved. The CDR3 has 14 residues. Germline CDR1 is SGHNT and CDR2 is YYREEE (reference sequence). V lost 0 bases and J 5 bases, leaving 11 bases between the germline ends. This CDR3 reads CASSLGRSGETQYF. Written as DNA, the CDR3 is TGTGCCAGCAGCTTGGGACGGAGTGGCGAGACCCAGTACTTC. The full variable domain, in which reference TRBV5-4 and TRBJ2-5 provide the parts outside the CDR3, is ETGVTQSPTHLIKTRGQQVTLRCSSQSGHNTVSWYQQALGQGPQFIFQYYREEENGRGNFPPRFSGLQFPNYSSELNVNALELDDSALYLCASSLGRSGETQYFGPGTRLLVL.